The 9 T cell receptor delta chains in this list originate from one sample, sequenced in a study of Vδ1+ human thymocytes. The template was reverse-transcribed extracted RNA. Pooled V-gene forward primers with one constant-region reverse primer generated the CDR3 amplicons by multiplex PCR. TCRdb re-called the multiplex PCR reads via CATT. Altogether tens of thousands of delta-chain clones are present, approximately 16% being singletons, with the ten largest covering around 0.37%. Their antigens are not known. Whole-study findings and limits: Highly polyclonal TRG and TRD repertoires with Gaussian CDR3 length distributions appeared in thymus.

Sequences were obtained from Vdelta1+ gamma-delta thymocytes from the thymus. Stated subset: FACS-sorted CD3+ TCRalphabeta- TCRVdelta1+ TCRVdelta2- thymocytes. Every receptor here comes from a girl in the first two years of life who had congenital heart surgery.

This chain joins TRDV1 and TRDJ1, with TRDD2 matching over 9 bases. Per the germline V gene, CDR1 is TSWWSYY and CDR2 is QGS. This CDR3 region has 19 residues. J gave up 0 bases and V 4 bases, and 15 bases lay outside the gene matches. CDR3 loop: CALGGPFLRGGPYTDKLIF. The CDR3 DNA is TGTGCTCTTGGGGGGCCCTTCCTACGTGGGGGACCGTACACCGATAAACTCATCTTT.

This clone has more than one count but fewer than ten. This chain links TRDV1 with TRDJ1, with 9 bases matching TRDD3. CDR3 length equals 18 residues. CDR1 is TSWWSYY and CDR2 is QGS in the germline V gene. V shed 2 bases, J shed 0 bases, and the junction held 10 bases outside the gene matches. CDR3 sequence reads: CALGERPYWGTYTDKLIF. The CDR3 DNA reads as TGTGCTCTTGGGGAAAGGCCCTACTGGGGGACGTACACCGATAAACTCATCTTT.

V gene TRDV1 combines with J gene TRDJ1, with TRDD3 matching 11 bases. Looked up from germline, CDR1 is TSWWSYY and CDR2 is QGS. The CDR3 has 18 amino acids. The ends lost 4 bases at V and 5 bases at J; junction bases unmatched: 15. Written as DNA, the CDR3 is TGTGCTCTTGGGGTCCTCTGGGGGATACCGGGTGGAAGAGATAAACTCATCTTT. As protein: CALGVLWGIPGGRDKLIF.

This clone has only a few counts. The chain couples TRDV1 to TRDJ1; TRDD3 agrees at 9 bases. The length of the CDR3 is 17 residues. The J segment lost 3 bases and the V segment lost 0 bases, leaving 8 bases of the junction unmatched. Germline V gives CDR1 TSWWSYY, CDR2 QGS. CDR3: CALGELRGGIPPDKLIF. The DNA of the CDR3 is TGTGCTCTTGGGGAACTCAGGGGGGGGATACCTCCCGATAAACTCATCTTT.

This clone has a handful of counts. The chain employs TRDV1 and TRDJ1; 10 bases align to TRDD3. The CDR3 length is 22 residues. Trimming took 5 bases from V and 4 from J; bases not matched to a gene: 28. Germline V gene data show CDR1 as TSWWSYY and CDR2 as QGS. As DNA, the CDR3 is TGTGCTCTTGGGACCCCCCGCGGGATTAAGGGGGGGATACGCCGTTGGGGCGATAAACTCATCTTT. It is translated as CALGTPRGIKGGIRRWGDKLIF.

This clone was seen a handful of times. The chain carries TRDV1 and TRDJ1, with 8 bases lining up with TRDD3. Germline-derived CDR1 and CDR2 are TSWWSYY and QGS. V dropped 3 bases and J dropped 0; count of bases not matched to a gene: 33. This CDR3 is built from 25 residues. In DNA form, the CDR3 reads TGTGCTCTTGGGGACTTCACCCTGGGGGAGGGAGGGGGATATTTCATCCCCACGTACACCGATAAACTCATCTTT. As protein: CALGDFTLGEGGGYFIPTYTDKLIF.

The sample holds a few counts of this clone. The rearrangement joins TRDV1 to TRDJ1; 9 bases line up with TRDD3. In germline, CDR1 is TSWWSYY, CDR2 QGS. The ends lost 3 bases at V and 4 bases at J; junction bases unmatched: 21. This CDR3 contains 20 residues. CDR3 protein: CALGDSRPSRTGGRCDKLIF. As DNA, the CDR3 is TGTGCTCTTGGGGACTCAAGGCCTTCCCGTACTGGGGGACGATGCGATAAACTCATCTTT.

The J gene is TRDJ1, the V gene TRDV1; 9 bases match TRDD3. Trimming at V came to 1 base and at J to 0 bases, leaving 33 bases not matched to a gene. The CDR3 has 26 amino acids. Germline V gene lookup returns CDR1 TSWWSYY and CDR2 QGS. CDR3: CALGEPLSSYGLLGDILLEYTDKLIF. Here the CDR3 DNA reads TGTGCTCTTGGGGAACCACTGAGTTCCTACGGCTTGTTGGGGGATATCCTCCTAGAGTACACCGATAAACTCATCTTT.

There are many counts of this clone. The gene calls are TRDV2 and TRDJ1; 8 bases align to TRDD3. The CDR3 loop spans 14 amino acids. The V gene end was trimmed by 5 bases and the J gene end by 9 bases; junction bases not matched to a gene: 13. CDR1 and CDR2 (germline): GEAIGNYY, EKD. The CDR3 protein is CACGLVNGGSELIF. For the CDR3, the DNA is TGTGCCTGTGGCCTAGTGAATGGGGGATCGGAACTCATCTTT.